These 16 T cell receptor beta chains were sequenced from one sample in a study of T cells in localized non-small cell lung cancer (dated by TCRdb to 2018 to 2020). The method was the immunoSEQ multiplex PCR assay. This immuneACCESS table, as held by TCRdb, lists in-frame sequences with V and J called but not all clones. Of the missing ones, under half trace to an unresolved V gene in checked studies; the others have no known cause. The sample yields around 35,000 clones; 93% were counted once. The ten largest account for roughly 7.9% of the sample. The input for sequencing was peripheral blood, taken before any cancer treatment. The receptors were sampled from a female donor older than 55 with stage I lung adenocarcinoma.

The chain uses TRBV10-2 and TRBJ2-3; D is perhaps TRBD1 (6 bases). This CDR3 has 15 amino acids. Trimming removed 6 bases at V and 1 base at J, with 14 bases between. Germline-derived CDR1 and CDR2 are WSHSY and SAAADI. The CDR3 DNA follows: TGCGCCAGCAGCCGACAGGAAACTCGCACAGATACGCAGTATTTT. This codes for CASSRQETRTDTQYF.

The genes are TRBV10-1 and TRBJ1-4; D gene ambiguous. The length of the CDR3 is 16 residues. CDR1 and CDR2 from the germline V gene are WNHNN and SYGVQD (reference sequence). V was trimmed by 0 bases and J by 7 bases, leaving 15 bases between them. CDR3 loop: CASSESGPGKGEKLFF. The CDR3 nucleotides read TGCGCCAGCAGTGAGTCTGGACCTGGAAAGGGTGAAAAACTGTTTTTT.

The rearrangement links TRBV7-9 to TRBJ2-1; TRBD2 aligns across 8 bases. Germline CDR1 is SEHNR and CDR2 is FQNEAQ (reference sequence). The CDR3 spans 16 residues. Losses at the gene ends were 5 bases for V and 8 bases for J; bases not matched to a gene: 14. CDR3 in amino acids: CASSVTGGVALDEQFF. CDR3 nucleotides: TGTGCCAGCAGCGTCACGGGGGGGGTAGCCCTCGATGAGCAGTTCTTC.

The genes are TRBV7-9 and TRBJ1-5; TRBD1 agrees at 8 bases. The J segment lost 6 bases and the V segment lost 3 bases, leaving 4 bases of the junction unmatched. CDR3 size: 14 residues. Germline CDR1 SEHNR, CDR2 FQNEAQ (reference sequence). CDR3 DNA: TGTGCCAGCAGCTTCGCCGACAGGGGTCAGCCCCAGCATTTT. Translated, it gives CASSFADRGQPQHF.

The count of this clone is one. This chain uses TRBV2 with TRBJ2-3, with no clear D. CDR3 length equals 16 residues. From germline, CDR1 is SNHLY and CDR2 FYNNEI. V was trimmed by 2 bases and J by 1 base, leaving 13 bases between them. Written as DNA, the CDR3 is TGTGCCAGCAGTGAACCCCATCGGGCGGGCACAGATACGCAGTATTTT. The encoded protein is CASSEPHRAGTDTQYF.

The chain uses TRBV5-6 and TRBJ1-1; D ambiguous. The ends were cut back, 2 bases at V and 2 bases at J, with 4 bases in the middle. The CDR3 loop spans 12 amino acids. Germline V gives CDR1 SGHDT, CDR2 YYEEEE. This chain's CDR3 is CASSFRNTEAFF. CDR3 nucleotides: TGTGCCAGCAGCTTCCGTAACACTGAAGCTTTCTTT. The whole variable domain, remainder taken from reference TRBV5-6 and TRBJ1-1, is DAGVTQSPTHLIKTRGQQVTLRCSPKSGHDTVSWYQQALGQGPQFIFQYYEEEERQRGNFPDRFSGHQFPNYSSELNVNALLLGDSALYLCASSFRNTEAFFGQGTRLTVV.

The rearrangement joins TRBV11-1 to TRBJ1-3; a weak D match, TRBD1 (6 bases). V gave up 5 bases and J gave up 0 bases, with 14 bases separating them. The germline V gene has CDR1 SGHAT and CDR2 FQDESV (reference sequence). The CDR3 sequence is 16 residues long. CDR3 residues: CASSVLQGVSGNTIYF. The CDR3 nucleotides are TGTGCCAGCAGCGTACTACAGGGAGTCTCTGGAAACACCATATATTTT.

This clone was picked up a small number of times. The chain carries TRBV5-1 and TRBJ1-1; a possible D gene is TRBD1 (6 bases). CDR3 size: 15 residues. V gave up 4 bases and J gave up 4 bases, with 17 bases separating them. Germline CDR1 is SGHRS and CDR2 is YFSETQ. In nucleotides, the CDR3 is TGCGCCAGCAGCGGGGGAGGGGGTGATAGCACTGAAGCTTTCTTT. It encodes CASSGGGGDSTEAFF.

CDR3 nucleotide sequence: TGTGCCAGTAGTATCTACACAGGGGGCTTGGGCTACACCTTC. As protein: CASSIYTGGLGYTF. The chain has TRBV19 and TRBJ1-2; 9 bases are a match to TRBD1. After removal of 3 bases from V and 8 bases from J, the junction contained 7 bases not matched to a gene. CDR3 length: 14 residues. Germline CDR1 reads LNHDA; CDR2 reads SQIVND (reference sequence). Filled out from reference TRBV19 and TRBJ1-2, the complete variable domain reads DGGITQSPKYLFRKEGQNVTLSCEQNLNHDAMYWYRQDPGQGLRLIYYSQIVNDFQKGDIAEGYSVSREKKESFPLTVTSAQKNPTAFYLCASSIYTGGLGYTFGSGTRLTVV.

V gene TRBV7-2 combines with J gene TRBJ1-5, with D uncertain. V lost 2 bases and J lost 0, with 8 bases in between. The CDR3 consists of 15 residues. From germline, CDR1 is SGHTA and CDR2 FQGNSA. CDR3 protein: CASSLRSISNQPQHF. In nucleotides, the CDR3 is TGTGCCAGCAGCTTACGATCTATTAGCAATCAGCCCCAGCATTTT.

The chain recombines TRBV5-6 with TRBJ2-7; maybe TRBD2 (5 bases). The germline CDR1 and CDR2 sequences are SGHDT and YYEEEE. V lost 2 bases and J lost 0, with 15 bases in between. This CDR3 spans 16 amino acids. For the CDR3, the DNA is TGTGCCAGCAGCTTCGCTTCTAGCCTTAGCTCCTACGAGCAGTACGTC. This codes for CASSFASSLSSYEQYV.

This clone was picked up one time. The chain carries TRBV7-2 and TRBJ1-2; no clear D. CDR1 and CDR2 (germline): SGHTA, FQGNSA. The CDR3 sequence is 14 residues long. V lost 1 base, J lost 4 bases, and 10 bases lay in between. This CDR3 is CASSLDARSYGYTF. The CDR3 nucleotides are TGTGCCAGCAGCTTAGACGCCAGGAGCTATGGCTACACCTTC.

This rearrangement joins TRBV2 to TRBJ1-1, with D tentatively TRBD1 (6 bases). The CDR3 consists of 13 residues. Germline-derived CDR1 and CDR2 are SNHLY and FYNNEI. Trimming removed 6 bases at V and 5 bases at J, with 13 bases between. The CDR3 loop reads CASRLTGLTEAFF. CDR3 DNA sequence: TGTGCCAGCAGGTTAACAGGGTTGACTGAAGCTTTCTTT.

The chain joins TRBV10-3 to TRBJ2-3, with D possibly being TRBD1 (6 bases). In germline, CDR1 is ENHRY, CDR2 SYGVKD. The CDR3 runs 14 residues. V was shortened by 6 bases and J by 3 bases, with 13 bases between the two germline ends. CDR3 region: CAIRGTLGTDTQYF. The CDR3 DNA reads TGTGCCATCAGGGGGACACTAGGGACAGATACGCAGTATTTT.

The V gene is TRBV9, the J gene TRBJ1-2; no clear D. This CDR3 region has 14 residues. Germline CDR1 is SGDLS and CDR2 is YYNGEE. V was clipped by 4 bases and J by 8 bases, with 18 bases between them. CDR3 coding DNA: TGTGCCAGCAGCATCAGCCCTGGGCCCGGGGGCTACACCTTC. This gives the protein CASSISPGPGGYTF.

The V and J genes are TRBV14 and TRBJ2-5; 7 bases agree with TRBD2. Germline CDR1 reads SGHDN; CDR2 reads FVKESK. Trimming took 4 bases from V and 4 from J; bases not matched to a gene: 12. This CDR3 contains 16 residues. CDR3 in DNA: TGTGCCAGCAGCCTGGGAGGCGGGGGTCGTGGAGAGACCCAGTACTTC. Protein sequence: CASSLGGGGRGETQYF.